This T cell receptor (beta chain) originates from a study of shared clonotypes between healthy human individuals. Study-level background: Donors were a couple of women and three men aged 18 to 49.

Splitting of CD4+ cells produced CD45RA+ naive and CD45RA-negative memory subsets. Researchers ran the assay at a deep level. The table came from immunoSEQ multiplex PCR; TCRdb's copy has only in-frame clones and leaves some out. The table shows some 2,000,000 clones, with roughly 95% occurring only once. The germline V gene has CDR1 SGHTA and CDR2 FQGNSA. Unmatched junction bases numbered 4, after V lost 5 bases and J lost 4 bases. The CDR3 contains 14 residues. Input material: naive CD4+ T cells sorted from blood. Subset indicated: CD45RA+ positively selected. The chain links TRBV7-2 to TRBJ1-5, with 8 bases lining up with TRBD1. The origin of this receptor is a young man in good health. CDR3 coding DNA: TGTGCCAGCAGCGACAGGGGTGGGAATCAGCCCCAGCATTTT. Translating it yields CASSDRGGNQPQHF.